The subject of this entry is one T cell receptor (beta chain). Its antigen remains unknown. The record originates from a study of blood T cells in healthy people across ages. Study-wide results and caveats: The long-lived group displayed more naive CD4+ cells, plus higher diversity, than the aged donors did.

For the second PCR, which ran for about 6 to 11 cycles, a sample-barcoded 5' primer and a J-beta primer mix were used. TCRdb analysed the 5' RACE reads with MiXCR anew, one entry per CDR3 protein. The repertoire holds some 1.6 million distinct CDR3 sequences, with roughly a third as singletons. CDR1 is SGHTA and CDR2 is FQGTGA in the germline V gene. V dropped 4 bases and J dropped 3; count of bases not matched to a gene: 9. The CDR3 totals 16 residues. This TCR was sampled from a woman aged 25 to 39 in good health. The sample taken for sequencing was blood. The chain has TRBV7-3 and TRBJ2-1; 7 bases map to TRBD2. The CDR3 DNA is TGTGCCAGCAGCTGGGGAGGAGCGGGGAACTACAATGAGCAGTTCTTC. Translated, it gives CASSWGGAGNYNEQFF.